The sequence of this T cell receptor beta chain was determined in a study of blood T cell repertoires in COVID-19. The CDR3 runs to 18 residues. In germline, CDR1 is KGHDR, CDR2 SFDVKD. Trimming removed 4 bases from V and 5 bases from J; junction bases left unmatched: 9. Sequencing used immunoSEQ multiplex PCR; TCRdb keeps in-frame clones, though not all of them. Here the sample spans about 220,000 clones, around 82% being singletons. The sequencing input was peripheral blood. This TCR was sampled from a human donor in a cohort sampled during active COVID-19. The rearrangement uses TRBV24-1 and TRBJ2-1; 14 nucleotides match TRBD2. CDR3 nucleotide sequence: TGTGCCACCAGTGACCCCCTGGGACTAGCGGGAGAGGACAATGAGCAGTTCTTC. Translated: CATSDPLGLAGEDNEQFF.